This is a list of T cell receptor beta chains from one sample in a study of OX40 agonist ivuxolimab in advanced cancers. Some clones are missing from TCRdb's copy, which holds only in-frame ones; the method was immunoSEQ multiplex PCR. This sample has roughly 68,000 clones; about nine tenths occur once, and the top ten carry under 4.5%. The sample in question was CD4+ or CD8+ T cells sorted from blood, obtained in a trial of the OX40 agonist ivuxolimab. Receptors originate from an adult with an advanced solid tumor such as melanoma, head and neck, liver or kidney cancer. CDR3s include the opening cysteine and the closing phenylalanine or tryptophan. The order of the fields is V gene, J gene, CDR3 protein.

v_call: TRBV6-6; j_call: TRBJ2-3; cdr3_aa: CATKGGAGTDTQYF
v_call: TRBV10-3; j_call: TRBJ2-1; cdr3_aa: CAIREREGEQFF
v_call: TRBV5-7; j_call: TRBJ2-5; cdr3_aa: CASSQNRGLGETQYF
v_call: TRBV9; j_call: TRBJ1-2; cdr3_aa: CASSPSEGPYGYTF
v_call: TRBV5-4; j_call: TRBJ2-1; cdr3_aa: CASSLSQSNEQFF
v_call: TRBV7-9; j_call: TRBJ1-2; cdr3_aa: CASSLGSGRYGYTF
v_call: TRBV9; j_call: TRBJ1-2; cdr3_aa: CASSAGGGNYGYTF
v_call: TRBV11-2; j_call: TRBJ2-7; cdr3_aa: CASSPGTGADEQYF
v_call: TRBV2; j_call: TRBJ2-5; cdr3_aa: CASSKGGLAAETQYF
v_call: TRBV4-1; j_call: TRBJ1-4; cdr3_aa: CASSQDEGPRGEKLFF
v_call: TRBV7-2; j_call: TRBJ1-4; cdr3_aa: CASSLRDRENEKLFF
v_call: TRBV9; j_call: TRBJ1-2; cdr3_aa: CASSQQTRQQPYGYTF
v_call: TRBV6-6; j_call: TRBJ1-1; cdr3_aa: CASSYANPDPNTEAFF
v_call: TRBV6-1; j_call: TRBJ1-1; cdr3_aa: CASSFMNTEAFF
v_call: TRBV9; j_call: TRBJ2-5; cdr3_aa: CASSVGTSGSGEQYF
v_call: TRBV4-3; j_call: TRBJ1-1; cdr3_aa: CASRRALNTEAFF
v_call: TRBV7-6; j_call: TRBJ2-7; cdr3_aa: CASSLVGGALYEQYF
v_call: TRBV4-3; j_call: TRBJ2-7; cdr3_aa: CASSPEWGQTYEQYF
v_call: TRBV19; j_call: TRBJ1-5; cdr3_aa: CASSIYYPGEYSNQPQHF
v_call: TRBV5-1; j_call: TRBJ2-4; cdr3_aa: CASSLATSWGTGDIQYF
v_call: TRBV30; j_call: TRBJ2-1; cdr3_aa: CAWSGSGNEQFF
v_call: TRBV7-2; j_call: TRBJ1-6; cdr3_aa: CASSLNRRDSNSPLHF
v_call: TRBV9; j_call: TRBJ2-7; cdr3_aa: CASSPGLVSYEQYF
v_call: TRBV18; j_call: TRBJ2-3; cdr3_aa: CASSPGQGGTDTQYF
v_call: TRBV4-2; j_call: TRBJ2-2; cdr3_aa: CASSQVATGELFF
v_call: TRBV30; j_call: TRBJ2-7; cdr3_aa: CAGSRGGTYEQYF
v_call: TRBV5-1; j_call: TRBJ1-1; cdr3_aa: CASGLVEQGGTEAFF
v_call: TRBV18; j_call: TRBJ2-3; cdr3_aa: CASSPSGLVMDTQYF
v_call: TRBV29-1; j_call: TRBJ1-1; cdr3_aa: CSARGQPNTEAFF
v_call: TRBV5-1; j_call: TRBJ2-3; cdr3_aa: CASSSGLTVRDTQYF
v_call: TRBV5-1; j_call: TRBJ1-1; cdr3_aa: CASSDTGGTTEAFF
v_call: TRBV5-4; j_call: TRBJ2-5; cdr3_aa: CASSLDRQETQYF
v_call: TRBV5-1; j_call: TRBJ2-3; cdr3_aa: CASRQAPGQSGTDTQYF
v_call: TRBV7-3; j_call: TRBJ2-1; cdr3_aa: CASSFRLAGYNEQFF
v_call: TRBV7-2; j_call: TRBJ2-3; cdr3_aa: CASSLEITDTQYF
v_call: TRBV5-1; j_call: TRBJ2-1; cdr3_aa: CASSFSVGGRNEQFF
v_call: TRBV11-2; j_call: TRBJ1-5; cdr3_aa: CASSRDLNQPQHF
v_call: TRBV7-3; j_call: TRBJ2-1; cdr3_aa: CASSLIGRSSNNEQFF
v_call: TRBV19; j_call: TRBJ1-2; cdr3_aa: CASSISPEKSGYTF
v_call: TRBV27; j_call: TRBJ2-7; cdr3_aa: CASSPGTSGIREQYF
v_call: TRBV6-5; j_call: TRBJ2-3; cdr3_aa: CASSYSERTDTQYF
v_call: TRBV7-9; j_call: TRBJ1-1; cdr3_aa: CASSQQGNTEAFF
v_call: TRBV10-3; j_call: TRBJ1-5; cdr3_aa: CAISQGSNQPQHF
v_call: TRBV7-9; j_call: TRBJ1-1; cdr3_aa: CASSLVERTEAFF
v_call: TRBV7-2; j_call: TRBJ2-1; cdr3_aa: CASSRSGSSYNEQFF
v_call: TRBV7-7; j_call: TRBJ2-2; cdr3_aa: CASSLRETGELFF
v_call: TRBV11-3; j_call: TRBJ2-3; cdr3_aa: CASSFRGQGDTQYF
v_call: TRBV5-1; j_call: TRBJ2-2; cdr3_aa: CTSSPILNTGELFF
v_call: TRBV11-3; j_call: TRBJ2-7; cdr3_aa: CASSLQGAYEQYF
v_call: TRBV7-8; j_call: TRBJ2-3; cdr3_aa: CASSLRASGTDTQYF
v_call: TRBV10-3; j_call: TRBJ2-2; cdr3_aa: CAISVSAGELFF
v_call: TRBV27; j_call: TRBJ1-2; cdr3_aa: CASNRQGYDYGYTF
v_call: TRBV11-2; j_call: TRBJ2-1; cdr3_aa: CASSPLAGVGDEQFF
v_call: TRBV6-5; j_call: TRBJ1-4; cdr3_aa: CASSWGQGSEKLFF
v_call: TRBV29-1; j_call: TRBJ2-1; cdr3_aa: CSVEARGFEQFF